The entry below gives a single T cell receptor beta chain sequence along with its context. No cognate antigen has been identified for it. The sample holds no much larger clone one base away, and base qualities are not on file. TCRbeta CDR3 regions were amplified from genomic DNA using the immunoSEQ Assay, a bias-controlled multiplex PCR. The authors' analysis ran thus. Nucleated cell counts per sample were estimated from amplification of reference gene primers within the assay. To quantify the absolute abundance of each unique TCRbeta CDR3 rearrangement, sequence reads were collapsed and filtered. For each sample, productive Simpson clonality was calculated as the square root of Simpson's diversity index across productive rearrangements. TCRdb re-hosts the immuneACCESS table, in-frame sequences only. Its copies lack some clones; in the studies checked, an unresolved V gene accounts for under half of them, and the cause for the rest is not known. The D gene and trimming were derived from the DNA, and the V and J assignments and clone size from that table. Within this sample are 270,000 or so clones, with 81% of them counted one time only. The leading ten clones occupy just under 3% of the sample.

The source of the sample is a study of blood T cell repertoires in COVID-19 (dated by TCRdb to 2018 to 2020). Describing the broader study: Samples covering the acute and convalescent phases of COVID-19 were provided by collaborators in the United States, Italy and Spain. Subjects who had been exposed to COVID-19, were actively infected with it, or had recovered from it provided the deeply sampled blood TCRbeta repertoires that made up the dataset. Where available, HLA class I and class II types were obtained from metadata supplied by the sample provider rather than from assay-based typing. The repertoires were made available in a free public database intended to serve as a resource for research on the immune response to SARS-CoV-2. Nearly every sample came with metadata listing a de-identified subject ID, COVID-19 status, age in years and sex. The prospective study material was composed of cDNA or gDNA derived from T cells, B-cell-depleted T cells, or PBMCs. The samples were drawn from two sources: the first 160 participants of the ongoing ImmuneRACE study, and 1,000 to 1,500 subjects contributed by 6 global collaborators.

Collaborating institutions collected whole blood in K2EDTA tubes following their own protocols. Collaborator samples were shipped for TCRbeta analysis as frozen whole blood, isolated PBMCs, or DNA extracted from either sample type. Results the study describes overall, beyond this receptor: Clinical and demographic metadata were provided uncurated, with the amount varying by source and participant.

The CDR3 runs 17 amino acids, cysteine and phenylalanine included. The read is trimmed to its CDR3 DNA, 51 bases read in frame from base 1. Compared with germline, V lacks 3 bases and J lacks 5 bases; bases without a gene match: 9. Based on the germline V gene, the CDR1 and CDR2 sequences are LGHNA and YNFKEQ. The specimen was peripheral blood. The sequence was collected from a woman aged 55-70 years with active or convalescent COVID-19. The sequence links TRBV4-2 to TRBJ2-4, and TRBD1 matches 11 of the central bases. This receptor carries the CDR3 CASSQASGQGGQNIQYF. The DNA sequence is TGTGCCAGCAGCCAGGCCTCGGGACAGGGGGGCCAAAACATTCAGTACTTC.